This TCR beta chain was sequenced in a study of beta chain features in type 1 diabetes. Overall study context: There was similarity between patients and healthy donors in age, gender and cell yields. Overall study results and limits: Shortening of TCRB CDR3s, moderate but significant, appeared in all four CD4+ subsets of Type 1 diabetes patients.

This clone was observed a few times. The antigen is unknown. Expressed TCRB transcripts were sequenced, since all the RNA that had been isolated was reverse transcribed. Reads from naive, central memory and regulatory T cell samples averaged roughly 3.6 million. The assay was immunoSEQ multiplex PCR, and TCRdb's table has in-frame clones only and misses some. The table shows roughly 300,000 clones, with roughly 8.8% occurring only once. CD4+ naive, central memory, regulatory and stem cell-like memory cells were sorted via CD45RO/CCR7/CD25/CD127/CD95/CD27. This sequence was found in a man aged 25-40 years with type 1 diabetes. Material: central memory CD4+ T cells from blood.

CDR3 sequence reads: CATSQVAGLYEQYF. The CDR3 region has the DNA TGTGCCACCTCCCAGGTGGCAGGGTTATACGAGCAGTACTTC. The rearrangement joins TRBV2 to TRBJ2-7; D might be TRBD1 (5 bases). Trimming took 10 bases from V and 4 from J, leaving 20 bases between them. This CDR3 is built from 14 residues. Germline V gene data show CDR1 as SNHLY and CDR2 as FYNNEI.